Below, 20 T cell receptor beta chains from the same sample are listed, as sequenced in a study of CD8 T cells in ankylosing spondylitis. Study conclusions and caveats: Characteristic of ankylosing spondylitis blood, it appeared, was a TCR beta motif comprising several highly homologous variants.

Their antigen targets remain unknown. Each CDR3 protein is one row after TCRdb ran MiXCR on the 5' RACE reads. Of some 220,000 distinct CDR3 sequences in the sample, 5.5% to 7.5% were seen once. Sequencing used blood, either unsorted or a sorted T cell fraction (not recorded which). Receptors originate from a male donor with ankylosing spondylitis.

The CDR3 sequence is CATRDVTSGRQYF. The CDR3 bases are TGTGCCACCAGGGACGTGACTAGCGGGAGACAGTACTTC. The V and J genes are TRBV24-1 and TRBJ2-5; 12 bases are a match to TRBD2. The germline gives CDR1 KGHDR, CDR2 SFDVKD. The CDR3 is made up of 13 amino acids. V trimming: 7 bases; J trimming: 11 bases; junction bases outside the gene matches: 7.

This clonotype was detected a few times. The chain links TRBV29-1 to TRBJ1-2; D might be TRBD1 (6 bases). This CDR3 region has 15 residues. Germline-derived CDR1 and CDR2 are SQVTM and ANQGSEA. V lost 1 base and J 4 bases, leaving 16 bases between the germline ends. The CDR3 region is CSVEGEATGFYGYTF. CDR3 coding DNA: TGCAGCGTTGAAGGAGAGGCGACAGGCTTCTATGGCTACACCTTC. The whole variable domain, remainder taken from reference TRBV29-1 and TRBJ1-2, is SAVISQKPSRDICQRGTSLTIQCQVDSQVTMMFWYRQQPGQSLTLIATANQGSEATYESGFVIDKFPISRPNLTFSTLTVSNMSPEDSSIYLCSVEGEATGFYGYTFGSGTRLTVV.

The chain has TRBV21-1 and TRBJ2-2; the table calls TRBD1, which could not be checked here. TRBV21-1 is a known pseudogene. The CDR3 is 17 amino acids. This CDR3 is CASSRKTGKQNTGELFF. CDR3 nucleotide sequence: TGTGCCAGCAGCAGAAAAACAGGGAAGCAGAACACCGGGGAGCTGTTTTTT.

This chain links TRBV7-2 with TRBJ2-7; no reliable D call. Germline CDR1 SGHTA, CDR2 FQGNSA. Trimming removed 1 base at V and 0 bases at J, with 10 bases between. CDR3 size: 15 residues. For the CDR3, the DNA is TGTGCCAGCAGCTTAGTTTCCGAGAGCTCCTACGAGCAGTACTTC. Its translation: CASSLVSESSYEQYF.

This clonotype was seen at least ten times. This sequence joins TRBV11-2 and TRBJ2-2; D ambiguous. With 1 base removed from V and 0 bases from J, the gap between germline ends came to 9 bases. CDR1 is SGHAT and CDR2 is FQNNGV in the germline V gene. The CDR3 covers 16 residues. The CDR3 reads CASSLVRYPNTGELFF. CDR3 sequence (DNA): TGTGCCAGCAGCTTAGTAAGATATCCGAACACCGGGGAGCTGTTTTTT.

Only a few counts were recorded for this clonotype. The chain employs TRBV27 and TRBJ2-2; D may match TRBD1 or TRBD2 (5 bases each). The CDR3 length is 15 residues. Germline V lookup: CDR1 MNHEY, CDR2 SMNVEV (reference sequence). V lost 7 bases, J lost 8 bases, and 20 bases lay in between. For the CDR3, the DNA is TGTGCCAGCATCCCTTGGGGACCACCAAGGGGGGAGCTGTTTTTT. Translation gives CASIPWGPPRGELFF.

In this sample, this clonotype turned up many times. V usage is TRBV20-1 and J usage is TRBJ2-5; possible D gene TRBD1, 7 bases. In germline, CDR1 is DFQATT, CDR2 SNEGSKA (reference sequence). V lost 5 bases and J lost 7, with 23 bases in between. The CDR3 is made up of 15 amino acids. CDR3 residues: CSALETRQGGRTQYF. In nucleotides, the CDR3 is TGCAGTGCTCTTGAGACTAGACAGGGTGGGAGGACCCAGTACTTC.

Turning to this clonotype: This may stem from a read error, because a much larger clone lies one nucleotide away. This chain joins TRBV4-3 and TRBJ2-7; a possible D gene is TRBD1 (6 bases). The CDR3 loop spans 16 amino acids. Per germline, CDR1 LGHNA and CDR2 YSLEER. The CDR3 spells CASSQKDRHPSYEQHF. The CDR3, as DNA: TGCGCCAGCAGCCAAAAAGACAGGCATCCCTCCTACGAGCAGCACTTC.

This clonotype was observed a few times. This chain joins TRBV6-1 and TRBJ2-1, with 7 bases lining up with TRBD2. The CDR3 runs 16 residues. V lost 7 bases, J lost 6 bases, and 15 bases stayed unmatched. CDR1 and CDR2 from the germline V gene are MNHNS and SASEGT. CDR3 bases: TGTGCCAGCACTCAACGCCACCTAACGGGAGGCAATGAGCAGTTCTTC. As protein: CASTQRHLTGGNEQFF.

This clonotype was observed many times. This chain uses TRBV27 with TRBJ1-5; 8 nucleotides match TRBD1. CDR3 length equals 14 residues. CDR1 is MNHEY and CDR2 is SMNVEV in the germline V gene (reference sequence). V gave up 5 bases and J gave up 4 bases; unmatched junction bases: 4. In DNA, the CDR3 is TGTGCCAGCAGTGTACAGGGGGGGAATCAGCCCCAGCATTTT. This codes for CASSVQGGNQPQHF.

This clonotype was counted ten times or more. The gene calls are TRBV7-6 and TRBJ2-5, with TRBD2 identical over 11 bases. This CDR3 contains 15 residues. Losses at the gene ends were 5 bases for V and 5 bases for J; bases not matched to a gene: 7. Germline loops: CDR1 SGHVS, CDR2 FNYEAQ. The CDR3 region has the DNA TGTGCCAGCAGCATTACTAGCGGGAGAGGGGAGACCCAGTACTTC. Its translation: CASSITSGRGETQYF.

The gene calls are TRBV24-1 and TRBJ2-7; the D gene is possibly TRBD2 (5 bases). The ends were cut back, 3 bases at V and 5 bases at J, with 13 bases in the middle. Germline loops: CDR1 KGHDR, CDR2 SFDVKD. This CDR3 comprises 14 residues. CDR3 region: CATSDPGVSHEQYF. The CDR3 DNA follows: TGTGCCACCAGTGATCCCGGGGTTTCCCACGAGCAGTACTTC.

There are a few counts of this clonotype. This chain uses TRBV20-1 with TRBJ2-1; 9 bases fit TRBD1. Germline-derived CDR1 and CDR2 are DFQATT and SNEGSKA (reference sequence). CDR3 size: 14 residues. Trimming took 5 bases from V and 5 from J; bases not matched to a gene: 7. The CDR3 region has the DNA TGCAGTGCTCGACAGGGGGGGATGCACAATGAGCAGTTCTTC. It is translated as CSARQGGMHNEQFF.

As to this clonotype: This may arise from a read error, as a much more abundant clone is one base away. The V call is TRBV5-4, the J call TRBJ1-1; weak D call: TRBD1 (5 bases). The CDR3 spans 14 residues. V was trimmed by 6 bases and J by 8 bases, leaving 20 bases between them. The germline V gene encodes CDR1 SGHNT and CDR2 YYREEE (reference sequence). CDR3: CASTYLGTSKEAFF. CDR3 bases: TGTGCCAGCACCTATCTGGGGACCTCAAAAGAAGCTTTCTTT.

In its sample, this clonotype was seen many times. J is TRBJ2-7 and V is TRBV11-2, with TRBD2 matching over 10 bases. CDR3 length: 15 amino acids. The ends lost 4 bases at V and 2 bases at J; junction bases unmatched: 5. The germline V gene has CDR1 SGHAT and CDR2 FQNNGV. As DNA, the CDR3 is TGTGCCAGCAGCTCTAGCGGGAGTCCCCCCTACGAGCAGTACTTC. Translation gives CASSSSGSPPYEQYF.

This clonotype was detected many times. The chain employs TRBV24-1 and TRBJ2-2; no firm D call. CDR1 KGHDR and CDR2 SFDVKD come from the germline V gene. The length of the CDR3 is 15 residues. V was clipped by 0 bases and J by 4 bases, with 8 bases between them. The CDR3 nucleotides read TGTGCCACCAGTGATTTGCAGATGTTCACCGGGGAGCTGTTTTTT. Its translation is CATSDLQMFTGELFF.

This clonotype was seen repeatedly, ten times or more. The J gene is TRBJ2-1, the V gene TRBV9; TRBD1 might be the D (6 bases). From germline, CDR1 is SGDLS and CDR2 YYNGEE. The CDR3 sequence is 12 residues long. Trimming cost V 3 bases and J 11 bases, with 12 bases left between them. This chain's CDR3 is CASSAQGHQQFF. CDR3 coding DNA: TGTGCCAGCAGCGCCCAGGGGCACCAGCAGTTCTTC.

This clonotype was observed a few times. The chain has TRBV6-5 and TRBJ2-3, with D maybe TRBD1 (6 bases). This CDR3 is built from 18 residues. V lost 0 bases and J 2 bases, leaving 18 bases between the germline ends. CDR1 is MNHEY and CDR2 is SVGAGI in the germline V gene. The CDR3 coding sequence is TGTGCCAGCAGTTACTCCCCGCCAGGGGTCGATTTCACAGATACGCAGTATTTT. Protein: CASSYSPPGVDFTDTQYF.

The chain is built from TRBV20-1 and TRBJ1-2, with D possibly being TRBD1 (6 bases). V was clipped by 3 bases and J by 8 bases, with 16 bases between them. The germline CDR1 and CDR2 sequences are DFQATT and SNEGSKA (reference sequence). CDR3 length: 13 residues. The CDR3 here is CSARVGGLEGYTF. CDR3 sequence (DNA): TGCAGTGCTAGGGTTGGGGGCCTCGAGGGCTACACCTTC.

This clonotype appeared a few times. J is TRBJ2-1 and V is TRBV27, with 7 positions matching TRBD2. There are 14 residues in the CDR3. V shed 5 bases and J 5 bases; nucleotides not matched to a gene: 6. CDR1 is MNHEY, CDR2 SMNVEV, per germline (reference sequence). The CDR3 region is CASSSGNSNNEQFF. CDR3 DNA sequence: TGTGCCAGCAGTAGCGGGAATTCCAACAATGAGCAGTTCTTC.